This TCR beta chain came from a study of vaccination and CD4 T cells after COVID-19. Study-wide background: Taking of post-vaccine samples occurred a median 72 days after dose two (range 14 to 241). Study conclusions and caveats: A median about 83% of convalescent patients' SARS-CoV-2-reactive clones emerged only after vaccination.

CDR1 is SEHNR and CDR2 is FQNEAQ in the germline V gene (reference sequence). The V and J ends lost 4 bases and 0 bases, in that order; junction bases with no gene match: 19. This CDR3 contains 21 residues. A single record per CDR3 protein comes from TCRdb applying MiXCR to the PCR reads. The table lists roughly 20,000 distinct CDR3 sequences, 62% of them singletons, with approximately 0.93% in the top ten. This clonotype showed up just a few times. As yet, its antigen is unknown. This sequence originates from a human donor who had recovered from COVID-19. V is TRBV7-9 and J is TRBJ2-2; 8 positions match TRBD1. The starting material was CD4+ T cells from blood, obtained before SARS-CoV-2 vaccination. The CDR3 sequence: CASSSTLRGQAFYSNTGELFF. The CDR3 DNA sequence: TGTGCCAGCAGCTCCACCCTTAGGGGACAGGCCTTTTACTCGAACACCGGGGAGCTGTTTTTT.